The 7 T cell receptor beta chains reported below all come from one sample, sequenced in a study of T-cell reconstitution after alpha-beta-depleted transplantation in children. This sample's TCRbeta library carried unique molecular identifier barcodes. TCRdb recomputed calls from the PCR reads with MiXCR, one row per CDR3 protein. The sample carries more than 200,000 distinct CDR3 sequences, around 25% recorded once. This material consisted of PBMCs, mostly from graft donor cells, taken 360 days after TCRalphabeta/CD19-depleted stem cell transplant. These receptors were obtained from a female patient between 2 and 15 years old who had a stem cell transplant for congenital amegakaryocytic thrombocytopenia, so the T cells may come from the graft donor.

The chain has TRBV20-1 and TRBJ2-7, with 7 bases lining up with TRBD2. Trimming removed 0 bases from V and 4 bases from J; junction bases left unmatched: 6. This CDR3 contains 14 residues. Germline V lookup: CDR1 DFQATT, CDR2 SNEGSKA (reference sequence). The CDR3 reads CSAREGGGTYEQYF. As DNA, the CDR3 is TGCAGTGCTAGAGAGGGCGGGGGAACTTACGAGCAGTACTTC.

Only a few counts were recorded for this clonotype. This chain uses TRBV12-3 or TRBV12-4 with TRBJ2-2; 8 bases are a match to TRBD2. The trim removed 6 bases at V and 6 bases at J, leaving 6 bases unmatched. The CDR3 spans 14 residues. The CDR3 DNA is TGTGCCAGCAGCCTGGGACTAGTTGCCGGGGAGCTGTTTTTT. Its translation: CASSLGLVAGELFF.

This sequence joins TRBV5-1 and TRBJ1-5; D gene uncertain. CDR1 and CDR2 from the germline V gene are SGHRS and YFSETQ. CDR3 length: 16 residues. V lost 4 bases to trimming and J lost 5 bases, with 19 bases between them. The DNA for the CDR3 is TGCGCCAGCAGCCAACCCGGGCCACAAGAGGATCAGCCCCAGCATTTT. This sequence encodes CASSQPGPQEDQPQHF.

This CDR3 is CAIAPAGTGQDEQYF. Written as DNA, the CDR3 is TGTGCCATCGCCCCCGCCGGGACAGGGCAGGACGAGCAGTACTTC. V is TRBV10-3 and J is TRBJ2-7, with 9 positions matching TRBD1. The CDR3 loop spans 15 amino acids. V gave up 8 bases and J gave up 5 bases; unmatched junction bases: 13. CDR1 and CDR2 (germline): ENHRY, SYGVKD.

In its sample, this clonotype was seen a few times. The CDR3 DNA sequence: TGTGCCAGCAGCTTAATTGTCGCCGACTACGCAGATACGCAGTATTTT. Translated: CASSLIVADYADTQYF. This chain links TRBV7-8 with TRBJ2-3; D is possibly TRBD2 (5 bases). The germline V gene has CDR1 SGHVS and CDR2 FQNEAQ. Trimming shortened V by 2 bases and J by 4 bases, and 16 bases separated the two germline ends. The CDR3 is made up of 16 amino acids.

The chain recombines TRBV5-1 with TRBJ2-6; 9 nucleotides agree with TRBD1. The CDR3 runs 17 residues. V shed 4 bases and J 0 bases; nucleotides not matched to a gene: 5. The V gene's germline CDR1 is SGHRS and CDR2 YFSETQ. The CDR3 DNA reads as TGCGCCAGCAGCCGGGACAGGGTAGACTCTGGGGCCAACGTCCTGACTTTC. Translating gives CASSRDRVDSGANVLTF.

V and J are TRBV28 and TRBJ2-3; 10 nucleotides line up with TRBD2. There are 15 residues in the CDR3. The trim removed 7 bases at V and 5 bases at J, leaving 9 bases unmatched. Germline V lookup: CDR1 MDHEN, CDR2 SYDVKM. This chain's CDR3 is CASISSGGLGDTQYF. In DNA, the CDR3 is TGTGCCAGCATAAGTAGCGGGGGGCTTGGAGATACGCAGTATTTT.